This T cell receptor (beta chain) emerged from a study of shared clonotypes between healthy human individuals (TCRdb year 2020). A note on the overall study: The cohort comprised two women and three men aged 18 to 49 years. For each donor, CD4 naive and CD4 memory were each given three plates, CD8 naive was given two plates, and CD8 memory was given one plate. To estimate repertoire size and how much clonotypes are shared between individuals, the study performed deep sequencing of blood TCR repertoires from 4 to 6 healthy adults. Between about 0.85 and 9.5 billion PBMCs per donor were obtained by leukapheresis. To increase sequencing depth and limit assay-specific biases, different laboratories used diverse techniques to prepare libraries and sequence TCR repertoires. Here is what the overall study found, with its caveats: Pairwise subsampling led to the expectation that sequencing depth would affect the degree of clonotype sharing among donors. Naive subsets generally had larger estimated clonotype richness than memory subsets. Higher generation probabilities were observed for clonotypes shared by all four sorted-subset donors than for non-shared clonotypes. Sampling was restricted to blood, and TCR repertoires in tissues likely differ from the TCR repertoires found in blood. The small number of donors limited the genetic and exposure-history diversity represented. Across a handful of donors, roughly 5% of naive CD4, around 3.5% of naive CD8, about 2% of memory CD4, and 0.3% to 0.45% of memory CD8 clonotypes were shared. Rarefaction of sorted-subset datasets indicated incomplete sequencing despite the large sequencing depth.

Donors were healthy HIV-negative adults with no recently reported acute infections or vaccinations. Every donor was a Caucasian adult residing in Nashville, Tennessee, USA. CD4+ T cells were enriched by magnetic negative selection; naive cells were then positively selected on CD45RA, and the negative fraction formed the memory subset. Blood was obtained by leukapheresis, after which PBMCs were separated by Ficoll-Histopaque density gradient centrifugation and cryopreserved in liquid nitrogen vapor phase. Purity and quantity of every magnetically sorted T cell population were checked by analytical flow cytometry. Each sorted fraction had its genomic DNA isolated and then quantified by UV absorbance on a Nanodrop 2000c. The CDR3 contains 14 residues, cysteine and phenylalanine counted. The CDR3 DNA has 42 bases and is translated from base 1. The germline V gene gives CDR1 as SGHDT and CDR2 as YYEEEE. V and J lose 2 bases and 2 bases, and a span of 8 bases separates them.

This clone was observed a few times. Its binding antigen is unknown. Per-base qualities were not stored, and no clone one base away is much larger. Using the deep immunoSEQ assay, TCR CDR3 regions were amplified from genomic DNA by multiplex PCR. For each cell subset, the extracted genomic DNA was distributed evenly across all wells of several immunoSEQ 96-well plates, and each plate served as one replicate. For sorted subsets, 200 to 250 ng of genomic DNA, equivalent to roughly 33,000 T cell genomes, went into each replicate PCR. Purified libraries were measured with a Qubit 3.0 fluorometer, size-checked on a Bioanalyzer 2100, and measured again with the KAPA Library Quantification kit. Each immunoSEQ 96-well plate was sequenced on its own single-read 150-cycle Illumina NextSeq 550 flow cell. The paper's processing steps were these. Because the immunoSEQ output included only junctional sequences and no quality scores, the filtering could not be the same as the filtering used for full-length reads. Sequences were annotated with PyIR, a Python wrapper for IgBLAST v1.9, and V/J genes and CDR3 were assigned using IMGT germline references. Any read was removed if the V/J assignment was weak (E-value above 1e-6), the CDR3 was missing, or the read contained stop codons, out-of-frame junctions, or ambiguous translated residues. A V3J clonotype was defined by an identical inferred V gene, J gene, and CDR3 amino acid sequence. Percentage overlap between repertoires was computed as shared unique clonotypes divided by the size of the smaller repertoire. RTK rarefaction, the Chao1 estimator, and Recon v2.1 estimates of unobserved clonotypes were used to assess repertoire richness. Generation probabilities for all TCRbeta clonotypes obtained by the gDNA method from several donors were computed using OLGA. Here the immuneACCESS table is served through TCRdb, limited to in-frame sequences with V and J called. Missing clones are a known gap in these copies; in checked studies unresolved V genes cover under half, and the rest lacks a known reason. V and J calls plus clone size are reproduced from that table; the DNA served to infer D and trimming. This sample lists about 700,000 clones; 74% were detected once. The ten largest clones represent 1.5% to 2% of the sample.

Sequencing input: memory CD4+ T cells sorted from blood. Sample cell subset or site, as interpreted from the label and publication: CD45RA-negative fraction. The chain couples TRBV5-6 to TRBJ2-1; TRBD2 could be the D gene, as 5 bases match. This TCR came from a woman aged 25-40 years in good health. The CDR3 reads as follows: CASSFRRAYNEQFF. The sequenced DNA: TGTGCCAGCAGCTTCCGGCGGGCCTACAATGAGCAGTTCTTC.